This T cell receptor (beta chain) was captured by sequencing in a study of blood T cell repertoires in COVID-19 (dated by TCRdb to 2018 to 2021). For the wider study: Collaborator samples came from the United States, Italy and Spain and covered acute and convalescent phases of COVID-19. The material from the prospective study consisted of cDNA or gDNA derived from T cells, B-cell-depleted T cells, or PBMCs. The dataset comprised deeply sampled blood TCRbeta repertoires from subjects exposed to, actively infected with, or recovered from COVID-19. The repertoires were made available in a free public database intended to serve as a resource for research on the immune response to SARS-CoV-2. The samples were drawn from the first 160 participants of the ongoing ImmuneRACE study and from 950 to 1,500 subjects provided by 6 global collaborators. Nearly every sample came with metadata listing a de-identified subject ID, COVID-19 status, age in years and sex. Where available, HLA class I and class II types were obtained from metadata supplied by the sample provider rather than from assay-based typing.

TCRbeta CDR3 regions were amplified from genomic DNA using the immunoSEQ Assay, a bias-controlled multiplex PCR. The original methods were these. Within the assay, amplification of reference gene primers was used to estimate how many nucleated cells each sample contained. Sequence reads were collapsed and filtered to measure the absolute abundance of every unique TCRbeta CDR3 rearrangement. For each sample, productive Simpson clonality was calculated by taking the square root of Simpson's diversity index across productive rearrangements. TCRdb mirrors the immuneACCESS table, restricted to in-frame sequences. Some clones are absent from its copies; in checked studies, under half trace to an unresolved V gene, and the reason for the others is unknown. V and J calls plus clone size are reproduced from that table; the DNA served to infer D and trimming. This sample lists 250,000 to 300,000 clones; approximately 91% were detected once. The ten largest clones take up 1.5% to 2% of the sample.

The investigation overall reported the following: How much clinical and demographic metadata was included differed by source and by participant, and the metadata was provided uncurated.

Enrolling through a virtual design, the prospective study's participants ranged in age from roughly 18 to 90 years and lived across around 25 United States geographic areas. To assign participants to cohorts, the prospective study relied on clinical history that participants themselves reported in a screening survey and a study questionnaire. Recovered participants in ImmuneRACE Cohort 3 were defined by two consecutive negative NP/OP PCR tests, clearance by a healthcare professional, or resolution of symptoms. In the prospective study, mobile phlebotomists collected whole blood, serum and a nasopharyngeal or oropharyngeal swab from each participant. Prospective study participants could optionally give additional blood draws and questionnaires over a roughly two-month period. Before DNA extraction, blood samples from the prospective study were shipped at room temperature or frozen. As concerns this clone: This receptor's antigen is unknown. No base-level quality is on record; no much larger clone is a single base apart.

Input material: PBMCs or T cells enriched from blood (not recorded which). This TCR was recovered from a woman aged 35 to 49 who had recovered from COVID-19.

The nucleotide sequence reads TGTGCCAGCAGGAAGCGGGATGTTACTTACGAGCAGTACTTC. This yields the protein CASRKRDVTYEQYF. The rearranged chain carries TRBV2 and TRBJ2-7, with 7 middle bases fitting TRBD2. CDR1 SNHLY and CDR2 FYNNEI are derived from the germline V gene. V is cut back by 6 bases and J by 4 bases, with 9 bases in the junction unmatched. The CDR3 starts with the cysteine, ends with the phenylalanine, and has 14 residues. The CDR3 DNA has 42 bases and is translated from base 1.